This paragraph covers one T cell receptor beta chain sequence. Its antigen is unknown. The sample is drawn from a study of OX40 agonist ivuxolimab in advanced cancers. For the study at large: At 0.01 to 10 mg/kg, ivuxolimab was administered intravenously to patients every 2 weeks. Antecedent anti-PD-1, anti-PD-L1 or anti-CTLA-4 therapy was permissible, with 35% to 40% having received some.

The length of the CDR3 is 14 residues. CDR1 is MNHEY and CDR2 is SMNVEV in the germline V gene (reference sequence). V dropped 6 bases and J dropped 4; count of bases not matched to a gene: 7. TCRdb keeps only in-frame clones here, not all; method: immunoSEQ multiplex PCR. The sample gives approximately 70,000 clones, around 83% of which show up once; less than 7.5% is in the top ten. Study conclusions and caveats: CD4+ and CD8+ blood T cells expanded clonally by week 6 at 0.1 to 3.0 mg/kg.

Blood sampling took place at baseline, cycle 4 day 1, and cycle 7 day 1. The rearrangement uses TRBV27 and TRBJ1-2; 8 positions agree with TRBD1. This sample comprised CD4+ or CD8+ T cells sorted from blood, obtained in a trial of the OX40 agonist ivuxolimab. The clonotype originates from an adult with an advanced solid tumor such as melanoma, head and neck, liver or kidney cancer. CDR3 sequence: CASRRTGGSYGYTF. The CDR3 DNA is TGTGCCAGCAGACGCACAGGGGGGAGCTATGGCTACACCTTC.